The source of this T cell receptor (beta chain) is a study of shared clonotypes between healthy human individuals. Study information: Every donor yielded three CD4 naive, three CD4 memory, two CD8 naive and one CD8 memory plate.

Data came from immunoSEQ multiplex PCR; TCRdb stores just in-frame clones and leaves some out. The sample has 600,000 to 800,000 clones, roughly 72% seen once. This clone was counted a single time. This clonotype was sampled from a woman aged 25 to 39 in good health. The sample consisted of memory CD4+ T cells sorted from blood. Subset indicated: CD45RA-negative fraction.

DNA for the CDR3: TGTGCCAGCTCACCAGCGCACACCAACTCCTACGAGCAGTACTTC. Its protein product is CASSPAHTNSYEQYF. The chain employs TRBV18 and TRBJ2-7, with D hard to call. The CDR3 totals 15 residues. CDR1 KGHSH and CDR2 LQKENI come from the germline V gene. V shed 2 bases and J shed 0 bases, with 11 bases lying between them. The variable domain in full, completed from reference TRBV18 and TRBJ2-7, reads NAGVMQNPRHLVRRRGQEARLRCSPMKGHSHVYWYRQLPEEGLKFMVYLQKENIIDESGMPKERFSAEFPKEGPSILRIQQVVRGDSAAYFCASSPAHTNSYEQYFGPGTRLTVT.